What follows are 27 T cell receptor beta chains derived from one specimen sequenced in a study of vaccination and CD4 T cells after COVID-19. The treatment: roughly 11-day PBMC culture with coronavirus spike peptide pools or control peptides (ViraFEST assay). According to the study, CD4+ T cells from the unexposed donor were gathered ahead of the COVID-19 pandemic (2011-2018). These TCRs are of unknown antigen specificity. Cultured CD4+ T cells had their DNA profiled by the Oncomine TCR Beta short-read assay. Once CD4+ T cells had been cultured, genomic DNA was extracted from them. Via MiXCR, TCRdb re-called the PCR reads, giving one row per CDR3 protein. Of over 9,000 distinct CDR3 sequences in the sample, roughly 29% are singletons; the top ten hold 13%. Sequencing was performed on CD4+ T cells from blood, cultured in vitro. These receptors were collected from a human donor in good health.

CDR3 loop: CASSFSGRVTDTQYF. The CDR3 coding sequence is TGTGCCAGCAGCTTCAGCGGGAGGGTCACAGATACGCAGTATTTT. V is TRBV7-2 and J is TRBJ2-3; 10 bases agree with TRBD2. J was trimmed by 2 bases and V by 3 bases; bases with no gene match: 2. The CDR3 contains 15 residues. CDR1 is SGHTA and CDR2 is FQGNSA in the germline V gene.

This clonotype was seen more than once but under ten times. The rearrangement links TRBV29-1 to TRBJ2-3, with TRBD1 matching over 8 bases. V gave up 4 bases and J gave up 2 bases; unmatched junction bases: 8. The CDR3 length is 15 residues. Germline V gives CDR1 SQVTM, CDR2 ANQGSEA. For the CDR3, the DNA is TGCAGCGTTGCAACCCAGGGGGCGGCCACAGATACGCAGTATTTT. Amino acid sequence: CSVATQGAATDTQYF.

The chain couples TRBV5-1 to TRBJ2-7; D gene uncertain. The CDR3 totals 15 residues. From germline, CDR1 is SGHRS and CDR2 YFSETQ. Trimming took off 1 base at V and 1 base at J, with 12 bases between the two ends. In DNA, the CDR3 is TGCGCCAGCAGCTTGTTCAGCCAAAGATCCTACGAGCAGTACTTC. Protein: CASSLFSQRSYEQYF. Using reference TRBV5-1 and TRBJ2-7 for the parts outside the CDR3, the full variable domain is KAGVTQTPRYLIKTRGQQVTLSCSPISGHRSVSWYQQTPGQGLQFLFEYFSETQRNKGNFPGRFSGRQFSNSRSEMNVSTLELGDSALYLCASSLFSQRSYEQYFGPGTRLTVT.

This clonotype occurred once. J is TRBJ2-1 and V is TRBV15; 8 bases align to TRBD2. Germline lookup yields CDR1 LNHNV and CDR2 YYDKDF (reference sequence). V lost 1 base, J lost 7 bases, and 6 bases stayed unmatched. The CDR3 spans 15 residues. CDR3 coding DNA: TGTGCCACCAGCAGAGGGCTAGCGGGTTGGAATGAGCAGTTCTTC. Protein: CATSRGLAGWNEQFF.

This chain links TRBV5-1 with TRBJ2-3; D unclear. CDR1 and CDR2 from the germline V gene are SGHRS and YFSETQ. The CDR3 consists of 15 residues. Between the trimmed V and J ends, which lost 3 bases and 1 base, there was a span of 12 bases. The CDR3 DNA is TGCGCCAGCAGCTGGACGCTCCGGGGCACAGATACGCAGTATTTT. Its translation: CASSWTLRGTDTQYF.

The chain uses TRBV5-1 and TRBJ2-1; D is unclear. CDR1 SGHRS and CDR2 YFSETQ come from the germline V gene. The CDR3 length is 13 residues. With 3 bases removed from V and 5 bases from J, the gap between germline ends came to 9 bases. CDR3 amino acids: CASSSVFDNEQFF. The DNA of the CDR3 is TGCGCCAGCAGCTCGGTCTTTGACAATGAGCAGTTCTTC.

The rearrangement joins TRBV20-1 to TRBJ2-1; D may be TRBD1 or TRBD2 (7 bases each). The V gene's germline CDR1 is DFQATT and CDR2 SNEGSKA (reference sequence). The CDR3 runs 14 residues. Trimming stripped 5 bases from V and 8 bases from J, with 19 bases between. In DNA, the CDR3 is TGCAGTGCTCCAGGGGGGGGGAGGGACGATGAGCAGTTCTTC. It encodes CSAPGGGRDDEQFF.

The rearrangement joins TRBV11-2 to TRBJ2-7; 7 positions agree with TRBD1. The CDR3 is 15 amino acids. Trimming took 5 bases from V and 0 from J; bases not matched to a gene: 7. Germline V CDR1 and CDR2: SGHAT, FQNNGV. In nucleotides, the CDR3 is TGTGCCAGCAGCCCGGAGACAGGGCGCTCCTACGAGCAGTACTTC. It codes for CASSPETGRSYEQYF.

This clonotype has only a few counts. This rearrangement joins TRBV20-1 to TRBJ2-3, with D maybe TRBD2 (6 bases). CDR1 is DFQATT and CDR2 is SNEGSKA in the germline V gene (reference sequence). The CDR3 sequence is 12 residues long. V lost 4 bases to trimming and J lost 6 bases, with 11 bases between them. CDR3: CSAMTSSDTQYF. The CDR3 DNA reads TGCAGTGCTATGACTAGTTCGGATACGCAGTATTTT.

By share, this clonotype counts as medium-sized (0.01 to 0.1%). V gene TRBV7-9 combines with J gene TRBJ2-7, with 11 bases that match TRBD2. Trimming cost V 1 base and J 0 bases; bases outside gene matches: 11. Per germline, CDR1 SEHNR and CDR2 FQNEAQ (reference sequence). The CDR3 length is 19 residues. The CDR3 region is CASSLVPLAGVTRSYEQYF. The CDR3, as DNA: TGTGCCAGCAGCTTAGTTCCACTAGCGGGAGTGACGCGCTCCTACGAGCAGTACTTC.

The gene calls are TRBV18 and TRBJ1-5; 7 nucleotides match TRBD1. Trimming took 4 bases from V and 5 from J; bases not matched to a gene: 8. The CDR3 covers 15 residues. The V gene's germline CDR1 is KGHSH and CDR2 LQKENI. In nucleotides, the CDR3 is TGTGCCAGCTCACAACCGGGACAGAGATATCAGCCCCAGCATTTT. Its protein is CASSQPGQRYQPQHF.

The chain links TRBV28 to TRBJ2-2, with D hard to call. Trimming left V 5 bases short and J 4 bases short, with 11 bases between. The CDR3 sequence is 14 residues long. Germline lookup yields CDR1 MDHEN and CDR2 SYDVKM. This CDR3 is CASSPLDSTGELFF. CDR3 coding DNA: TGTGCCAGCAGTCCCCTCGACTCCACCGGGGAGCTGTTTTTT.

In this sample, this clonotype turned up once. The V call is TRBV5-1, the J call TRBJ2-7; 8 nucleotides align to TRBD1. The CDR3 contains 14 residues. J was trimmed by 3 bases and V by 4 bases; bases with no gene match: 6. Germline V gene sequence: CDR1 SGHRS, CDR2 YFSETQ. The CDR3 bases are TGCGCCAGCAGCCGGGCGACAGGGGTCTACGAGCAGTACTTC. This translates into CASSRATGVYEQYF.

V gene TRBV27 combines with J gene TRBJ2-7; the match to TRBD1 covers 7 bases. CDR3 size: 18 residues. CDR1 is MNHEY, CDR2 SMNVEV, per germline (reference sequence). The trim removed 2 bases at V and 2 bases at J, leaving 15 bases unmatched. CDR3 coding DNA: TGTGCCAGCAGTTTACTTACAATAAAGACAGGGCACCCCTACGAGCAGTACTTC. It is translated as CASSLLTIKTGHPYEQYF.

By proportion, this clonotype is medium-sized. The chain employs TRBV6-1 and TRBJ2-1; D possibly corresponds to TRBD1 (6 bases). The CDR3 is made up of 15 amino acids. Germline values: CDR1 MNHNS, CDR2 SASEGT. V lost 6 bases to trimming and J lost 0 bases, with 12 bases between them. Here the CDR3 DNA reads TGTGCCAGCAGAATGGACAGCGGCTCCTACAATGAGCAGTTCTTC. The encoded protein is CASRMDSGSYNEQFF.

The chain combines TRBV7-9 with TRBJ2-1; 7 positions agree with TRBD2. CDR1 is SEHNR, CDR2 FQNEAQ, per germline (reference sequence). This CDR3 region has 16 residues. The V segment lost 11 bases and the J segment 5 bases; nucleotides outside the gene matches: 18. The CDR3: CAGSRGGAGGDNEQFF. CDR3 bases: TGTGCCGGATCGCGGGGAGGGGCAGGCGGGGACAATGAGCAGTTCTTC. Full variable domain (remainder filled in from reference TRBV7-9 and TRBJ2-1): DTGVSQNPRHKITKRGQNVTFRCDPISEHNRLYWYRQTLGQGPEFLTYFQNEAQLEKSRLLSDRFSAERPKGSFSTLEIQRTEQGDSAMYLCAGSRGGAGGDNEQFFGPGTRLTVL.

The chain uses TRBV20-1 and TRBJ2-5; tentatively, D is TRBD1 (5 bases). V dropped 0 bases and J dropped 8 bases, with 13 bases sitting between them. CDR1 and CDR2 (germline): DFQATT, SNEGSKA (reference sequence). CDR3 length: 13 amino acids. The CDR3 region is CSARDGGQGTQYF. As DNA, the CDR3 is TGCAGTGCTAGAGATGGCGGTCAGGGTACCCAGTACTTC.

This CDR3 reads CASSYSRGLRNTGELFF. CDR3 coding DNA: TGTGCCAGCAGTTACTCGAGGGGGCTCAGGAACACCGGGGAGCTGTTTTTT. This rearrangement joins TRBV6-2 or TRBV6-3 to TRBJ2-2, with TRBD1 matching 7 bases. This CDR3 has 17 residues. V shed 0 bases and J 1 base; nucleotides not matched to a gene: 5. The germline V gene encodes CDR1 MNHEY and CDR2 SVGEGT.

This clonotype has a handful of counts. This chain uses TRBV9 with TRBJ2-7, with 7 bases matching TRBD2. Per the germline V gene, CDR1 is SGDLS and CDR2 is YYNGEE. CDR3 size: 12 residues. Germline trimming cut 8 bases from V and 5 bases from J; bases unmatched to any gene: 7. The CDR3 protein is CARTMREHEQYF. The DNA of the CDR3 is TGTGCCAGGACAATGCGGGAGCACGAGCAGTACTTC.

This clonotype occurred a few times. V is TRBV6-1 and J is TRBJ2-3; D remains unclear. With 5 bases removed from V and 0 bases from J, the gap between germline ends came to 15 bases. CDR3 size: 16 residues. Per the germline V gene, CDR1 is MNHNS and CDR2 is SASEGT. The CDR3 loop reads CASSLRPRFSTDTQYF. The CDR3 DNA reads TGTGCCAGCAGTCTCCGACCTCGGTTCAGCACAGATACGCAGTATTTT.

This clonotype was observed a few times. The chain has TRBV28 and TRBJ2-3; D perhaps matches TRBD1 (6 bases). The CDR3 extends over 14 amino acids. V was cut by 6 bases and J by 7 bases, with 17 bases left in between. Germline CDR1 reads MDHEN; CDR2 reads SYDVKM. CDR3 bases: TGTGCCAGCAGCGACAGGACCAACGCGTATACGCAGTATTTT. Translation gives CASSDRTNAYTQYF.

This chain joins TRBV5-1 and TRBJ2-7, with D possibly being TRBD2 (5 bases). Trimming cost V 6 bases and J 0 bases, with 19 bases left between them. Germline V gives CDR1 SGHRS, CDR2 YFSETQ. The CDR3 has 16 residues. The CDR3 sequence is CASTQDGGFSSYEQYF. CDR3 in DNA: TGCGCCAGCACCCAGGACGGCGGGTTTAGCTCCTACGAGCAGTACTTC.

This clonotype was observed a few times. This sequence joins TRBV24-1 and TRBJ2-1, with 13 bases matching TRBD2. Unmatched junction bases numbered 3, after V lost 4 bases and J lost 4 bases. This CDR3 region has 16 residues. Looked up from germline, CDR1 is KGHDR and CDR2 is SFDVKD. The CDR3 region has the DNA TGTGCCACCAGTGAGGGGGGACTAGCGGGATACAATGAGCAGTTCTTC. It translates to CATSEGGLAGYNEQFF.

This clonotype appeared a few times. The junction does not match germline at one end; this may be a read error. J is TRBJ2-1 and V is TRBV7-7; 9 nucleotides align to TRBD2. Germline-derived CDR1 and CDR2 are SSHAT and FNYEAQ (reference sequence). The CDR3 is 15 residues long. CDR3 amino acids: CASSLGGRAENEQFF. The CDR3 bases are TGTGCTAGCAGCTTAGGCGGGAGGGCCGAGAATGAGCAGTTCTTC.

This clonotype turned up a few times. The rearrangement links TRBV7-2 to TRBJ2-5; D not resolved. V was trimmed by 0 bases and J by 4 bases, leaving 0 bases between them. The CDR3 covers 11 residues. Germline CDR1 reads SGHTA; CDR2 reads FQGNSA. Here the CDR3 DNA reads TGTGCCAGCAGCTTAGCAGAGACCCAGTACTTC. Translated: CASSLAETQYF.

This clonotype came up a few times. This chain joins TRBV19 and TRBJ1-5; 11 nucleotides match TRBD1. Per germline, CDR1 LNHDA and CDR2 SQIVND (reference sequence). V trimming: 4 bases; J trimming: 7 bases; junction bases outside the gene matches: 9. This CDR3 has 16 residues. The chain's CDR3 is CASSTRTGGAFQPQHF. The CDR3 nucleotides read TGTGCCAGTAGTACCCGGACAGGGGGCGCCTTCCAGCCCCAGCATTTT.

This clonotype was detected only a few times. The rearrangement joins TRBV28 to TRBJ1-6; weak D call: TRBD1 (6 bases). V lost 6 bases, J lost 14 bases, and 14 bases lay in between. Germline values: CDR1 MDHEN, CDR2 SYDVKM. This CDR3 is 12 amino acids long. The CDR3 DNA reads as TGTGCCAGCAGCCCCATCCAGGGGTCCCTCCACTTT. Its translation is CASSPIQGSLHF.